Following are 18 T cell receptor beta chains from one sample sequenced in a study of T cell repertoires in aging, cancer and after chemotherapy. TCR beta rearrangements were amplified from peripheral blood genomic DNA. A mixed TRB-A/B primer pool amplified rearranged TRB by multiplex touch-down PCR. TCRdb independently ran MiXCR on the multiplex PCR reads; one entry per CDR3 protein. The data hold 9,500 to 15,000 distinct CDR3 sequences, with approximately 30% observed a single time. The sequencing input was blood. All receptors derive from a human donor in good health. The donor label of this sample is uncertain.

The chain carries TRBV19 and TRBJ2-5; TRBD1 is a possible D gene (6 bases). The V gene lost 5 bases and the J gene lost 6 bases, with 16 bases spanning the gap. The V gene's germline CDR1 is LNHDA and CDR2 SQIVND (reference sequence). The CDR3 covers 14 residues. The CDR3 spells CASSQGPGLKTQYF. The CDR3 DNA is TGTGCCAGTAGTCAGGGGCCAGGGTTGAAGACCCAGTACTTC.

The chain couples TRBV6-5 to TRBJ2-7, with D tentatively TRBD2 (5 bases). Germline V gives CDR1 MNHEY, CDR2 SVGAGI. The CDR3 runs to 14 residues. Between the trimmed V and J ends, which lost 3 bases and 2 bases, there was a span of 11 bases. The CDR3 region has the DNA TGTGCCAGCAGTTATTTGTCGGGGACCTACGAGCAGTACTTC. Its protein product is CASSYLSGTYEQYF.

This clonotype is labeled medium-sized. The chain is built from TRBV19 and TRBJ1-6; D call uncertain. Germline V gene data show CDR1 as LNHDA and CDR2 as SQIVND (reference sequence). The ends were cut back, 5 bases at V and 7 bases at J, with 6 bases in the middle. The CDR3 extends over 12 amino acids. This CDR3 reads CASSVGNSPLHF. DNA for the CDR3: TGTGCCAGTAGTGTTGGGAATTCACCCCTCCACTTT.

The rearrangement joins TRBV12-3 or TRBV12-4 to TRBJ2-2; D is ambiguous. Trimming shortened V by 1 base and J by 5 bases, and 5 bases separated the two germline ends. This CDR3 contains 13 residues. Here the CDR3 reads CASSLGVTGELFF. The DNA of the CDR3 is TGTGCCAGCAGTTTAGGGGTTACCGGGGAGCTGTTTTTT.

J is TRBJ1-2 and V is TRBV5-6; the D gene is possibly TRBD1 (6 bases). The V end was cut by 5 bases, the J end by 4 bases, with 15 bases between. The CDR3 is made up of 14 amino acids. Germline lookup yields CDR1 SGHDT and CDR2 YYEEEE. The CDR3 loop is CASRFGGESYGYTF. The CDR3 DNA reads as TGTGCCAGCAGATTTGGGGGCGAGAGCTATGGCTACACCTTC.

The chain employs TRBV20-1 and TRBJ2-5; D gene uncertain. V was trimmed by 0 bases and J by 0 bases, leaving 8 bases between them. CDR1 is DFQATT, CDR2 SNEGSKA, per germline (reference sequence). This CDR3 contains 14 residues. CDR3 coding DNA: TGCAGTGCTAGAGATCTAGGGTACCAAGAGACCCAGTACTTC. It specifies CSARDLGYQETQYF.

This clonotype appeared a few times. The gene calls are TRBV19 and TRBJ1-2; no definite D call. The CDR3 contains 15 residues. Trimming cost V 6 bases and J 4 bases, with 18 bases left between them. Germline-derived CDR1 and CDR2 are LNHDA and SQIVND (reference sequence). The CDR3 loop is CASRGSMWRIYGYTF. CDR3 DNA: TGTGCCAGTAGGGGGTCTATGTGGAGGATCTATGGCTACACCTTC. Filled out from reference TRBV19 and TRBJ1-2, the complete variable domain reads DGGITQSPKYLFRKEGQNVTLSCEQNLNHDAMYWYRQDPGQGLRLIYYSQIVNDFQKGDIAEGYSVSREKKESFPLTVTSAQKNPTAFYLCASRGSMWRIYGYTFGSGTRLTVV.

In this sample, this clonotype turned up a few times. The rearrangement uses TRBV27 and TRBJ1-1; 9 bases are shared with TRBD1. The J segment lost 1 base and the V segment lost 5 bases, leaving 5 bases of the junction unmatched. The germline V gene encodes CDR1 MNHEY and CDR2 SMNVEV (reference sequence). The CDR3 spans 15 residues. The CDR3 DNA is TGTGCCAGCAGTCCCGGACAGGGGAGGAACACTGAAGCTTTCTTT. Its translation: CASSPGQGRNTEAFF.

This clonotype was seen only a few times. This chain links TRBV5-6 with TRBJ2-3, with 11 bases identical to TRBD2. Germline values: CDR1 SGHDT, CDR2 YYEEEE. The CDR3 loop spans 16 amino acids. V gave up 1 base and J gave up 4 bases; unmatched junction bases: 5. In DNA form, the CDR3 reads TGTGCCAGCAGCTTGTTTATGGGACTAGCGGCAGATACGCAGTATTTT. This codes for CASSLFMGLAADTQYF.

The chain uses TRBV7-9 and TRBJ2-1; D may be TRBD1 (6 bases). The germline CDR1 and CDR2 sequences are SEHNR and FQNEAQ (reference sequence). The CDR3 consists of 14 residues. The V end was cut by 5 bases, the J end by 8 bases, with 16 bases between. The CDR3 bases are TGTGCCAGCAGCCCACGGGACACATGGGATGAGCAGTTCTTC. It encodes CASSPRDTWDEQFF.

This chain uses TRBV30 with TRBJ1-2, with TRBD1 matching over 8 bases. The CDR3 consists of 17 residues. Germline loops: CDR1 GTSNPN, CDR2 SVGIG (reference sequence). V was clipped by 1 base and J by 3 bases; unmatched bases: 13. CDR3 bases: TGTGCCTGGAGTGGGGGGATTACCAGGGGGCACGACTATGGCTACACCTTC. Translating gives CAWSGGITRGHDYGYTF.

By share of the sample, this clonotype is medium-sized. The J gene is TRBJ2-3, the V gene TRBV29-1; 12 bases are a match to TRBD2. Unmatched junction bases numbered 6, after V lost 7 bases and J lost 4 bases. Germline V lookup: CDR1 SQVTM, CDR2 ANQGSEA. The CDR3 totals 14 residues. As DNA, the CDR3 is TGCAGCGCGGAGTCTAGCGGGGGGGCAGATACGCAGTATTTT. Translated, it gives CSAESSGGADTQYF.

The V call is TRBV6-6, the J call TRBJ1-4; the D gene is possibly TRBD1 (5 bases). The V gene lost 0 bases and the J gene lost 4 bases, with 9 bases spanning the gap. The CDR3 runs 15 residues. Germline CDR1 and CDR2: MNHNY and SVGAGI (reference sequence). The CDR3, as DNA: TGTGCCAGCAGTTACTCGGCAGGGAGTAATGAAAAACTGTTTTTT. Translation gives CASSYSAGSNEKLFF.

Worth noting for this clonotype: One end of the junction varies from germline; a read error may be responsible. DNA for the CDR3: TGCGCCAGCAGCGCAAATCCCCAGGGTACAGATACGCAGTATTTT. It encodes CASSANPQGTDTQYF. The chain has TRBV5-6 and TRBJ2-3, with D tentatively TRBD1 (5 bases). The CDR3 runs to 15 residues. Germline V gene sequence: CDR1 SGHDT, CDR2 YYEEEE.

The count of this clonotype is one. The chain recombines TRBV6-5 with TRBJ1-5; 9 nucleotides agree with TRBD1. Unmatched junction bases numbered 5, after V lost 7 bases and J lost 1 base. Germline CDR1 MNHEY, CDR2 SVGAGI. This CDR3 comprises 15 residues. The CDR3 sequence: CASNEQGASNQPQHF. CDR3 coding DNA: TGTGCCAGCAACGAACAGGGGGCCAGCAATCAGCCCCAGCATTTT.

The chain couples TRBV30 to TRBJ1-6, with D perhaps matching TRBD1 (5 bases). CDR3 size: 12 residues. Germline V gives CDR1 GTSNPN, CDR2 SVGIG (reference sequence). Deletions cut 4 bases from V and 12 bases from J, with 13 bases between. The CDR3 reads CAWMGGNGPLHF. CDR3 in DNA: TGTGCCTGGATGGGGGGTAACGGACCCCTCCACTTT.

The chain uses TRBV18 and TRBJ1-5, with TRBD1 matching 7 bases. CDR1 and CDR2 from the germline V gene are KGHSH and LQKENI. This CDR3 comprises 16 residues. The ends lost 1 base at V and 2 bases at J; junction bases unmatched: 5. The CDR3 protein is CASSPQGALGNQPQHF. The CDR3 DNA reads as TGTGCCAGCTCACCACAGGGGGCTTTGGGCAATCAGCCCCAGCATTTT.

This clonotype was recorded a few times. V usage is TRBV19 and J usage is TRBJ1-2, with D maybe TRBD1 (5 bases). Trimming took 3 bases from V and 0 from J, leaving 11 bases between them. CDR1 is LNHDA and CDR2 is SQIVND in the germline V gene (reference sequence). This CDR3 has 15 residues. CDR3 amino acids: CASSIYAGPNYGYTF. Here the CDR3 DNA reads TGTGCCAGTAGTATCTATGCAGGGCCTAACTATGGCTACACCTTC.